This entry lists 14 T cell receptor beta chains sequenced from one sample in a study of patients and donors after allogeneic stem cell transplantation. TCRdb fed the RT-PCR reads into MiXCR, producing one record per CDR3 protein. The data contain roughly 880,000 distinct CDR3 sequences, about 20% of them singletons. The sequencing sample was made of blood, either unsorted or a sorted T cell fraction (not recorded which). These receptors came from a human donor who was either an allogeneic HSCT recipient or a stem cell or donor lymphocyte infusion donor (not recorded which). It is not recorded whose cells these are; they may come from a transplant donor.

This clonotype occurred once. The rearrangement uses TRBV20-1 and TRBJ2-6; 8 bases line up with TRBD1. Per the germline V gene, CDR1 is DFQATT and CDR2 is SNEGSKA (reference sequence). V lost 3 bases to trimming and J lost 0 bases; unmatched junction nucleotides: 4. The CDR3 runs 16 residues. CDR3 in DNA: TGCAGTGCTAGCCAGGGGGCCCCCTCTGGGGCCAACGTCCTGACTTTC. Its protein product is CSASQGAPSGANVLTF.

The chain has TRBV7-9 and TRBJ2-1; perhaps TRBD2 as D (5 bases). Germline V gene sequence: CDR1 SEHNR, CDR2 FQNEAQ (reference sequence). V was pared by 4 bases and J by 5 bases, with 12 bases between. CDR3 length equals 14 residues. CDR3 sequence (DNA): TGTGCCAGCAGCTGGGCCTGGGGAGACAATGAGCAGTTCTTC. It yields the protein CASSWAWGDNEQFF. Complete variable domain (other parts from reference TRBV7-9 and TRBJ2-1): DTGVSQNPRHKITKRGQNVTFRCDPISEHNRLYWYRQTLGQGPEFLTYFQNEAQLEKSRLLSDRFSAERPKGSFSTLEIQRTEQGDSAMYLCASSWAWGDNEQFFGPGTRLTVL.

V usage is TRBV29-1 and J usage is TRBJ1-1; TRBD1 is a possible D gene (5 bases). Trimming took off 6 bases at V and 6 bases at J, with 23 bases between the two ends. The CDR3 totals 15 residues. Germline V CDR1 and CDR2: SQVTM, ANQGSEA. The CDR3 nucleotides read TGCAGCGTCGCAGTTCGGGACCGGGGGAGACCTGAAGCTTTCTTT. This translates into CSVAVRDRGRPEAFF.

The CDR3 DNA reads as TGTGCCAGCAGCAAACGGAGAGGACTAGCGGGAGGCAACGGTGAGCAGTTCTTC. Translation: CASSKRRGLAGGNGEQFF. The V and J genes are TRBV21-1 and TRBJ2-1; the table's D call, TRBD2, has no DNA check behind it. TRBV21-1 has pseudogene status. This CDR3 has 18 amino acids.

This clonotype was found a few times. The chain uses TRBV20-1 and TRBJ2-1; 7 bases match TRBD1. This CDR3 comprises 12 residues. Germline values: CDR1 DFQATT, CDR2 SNEGSKA (reference sequence). With 4 bases clipped from V and 8 bases from J, the junction kept 5 bases outside the gene matches. The CDR3 coding sequence is TGCAGTGCTACTTACAGGGGCGATGAGCAGTTCTTC. This translates into CSATYRGDEQFF.

The chain couples TRBV12-3 or TRBV12-4 to TRBJ1-1; perhaps TRBD1 as D (5 bases). V was shortened by 6 bases and J by 5 bases, with 16 bases between the two germline ends. This CDR3 contains 14 residues. The CDR3 sequence: CASSYGGSGTEAFF. The CDR3 DNA follows: TGTGCCAGCAGCTATGGGGGTAGTGGAACTGAAGCTTTCTTT.

This clonotype was picked up a small number of times. The rearrangement links TRBV5-6 to TRBJ1-2; a possible D gene is TRBD1 (6 bases). The V gene's germline CDR1 is SGHDT and CDR2 YYEEEE. This CDR3 is 15 amino acids long. V lost 1 base and J 0 bases, leaving 10 bases between the germline ends. CDR3 sequence: CASSLTTGTNYGYTF. Written as DNA, the CDR3 is TGTGCCAGCAGCTTGACGACAGGAACTAACTATGGCTACACCTTC.

The rearrangement joins TRBV4-2 to TRBJ2-5, with D unresolved. The CDR3 is made up of 14 amino acids. Germline CDR1 reads LGHNA; CDR2 reads YNFKEQ. The germline V and J ends were trimmed by 1 base and 1 base, with 7 bases remaining between them. The CDR3 reads CASSQGLLQETQYF. In DNA form, the CDR3 reads TGTGCCAGCAGCCAAGGACTTCTCCAAGAGACCCAGTACTTC.

In DNA form, the CDR3 reads TGTGCCAGCCTAGCGGGGGGCCTCCAAGAGACCCAGTACTTC. This sequence encodes CASLAGGLQETQYF. The chain recombines TRBV6-2 or TRBV6-3 with TRBJ2-5, with TRBD2 matching over 11 bases. Germline loops: CDR1 MNHEY, CDR2 SVGEGT. The CDR3 spans 14 residues. The V segment lost 8 bases and the J segment 1 base; nucleotides outside the gene matches: 3.

This chain links TRBV4-3 with TRBJ2-5; D is perhaps TRBD1 (5 bases). Trimming shortened V by 0 bases and J by 7 bases, and 12 bases separated the two germline ends. There are 14 residues in the CDR3. Germline values: CDR1 LGHNA, CDR2 YSLEER. The CDR3 coding sequence is TGCGCCAGCAGCCAAGATGGAATCAGGGCGACCCAGTACTTC. It is translated as CASSQDGIRATQYF.

The chain joins TRBV20-1 to TRBJ2-6; D remains ambiguous. This CDR3 region has 15 residues. In germline, CDR1 is DFQATT, CDR2 SNEGSKA (reference sequence). V was cut by 5 bases and J by 1 base, with 12 bases left in between. The CDR3, as DNA: TGCAGTGCTGATGGGTCCGGATCTGGGGCCAACGTCCTGACTTTC. This encodes CSADGSGSGANVLTF.

This clonotype was seen a few times. The J gene is TRBJ2-7, the V gene TRBV20-1, with D uncertain. Germline values: CDR1 DFQATT, CDR2 SNEGSKA (reference sequence). This CDR3 is built from 13 residues. The V end was cut by 0 bases, the J end by 4 bases, with 10 bases between. The CDR3 is CSARDLSQYEQYF. CDR3 sequence (DNA): TGCAGTGCTAGAGATCTCTCGCAGTACGAGCAGTACTTC.

This clonotype was seen more than once but under ten times. J is TRBJ1-3 and V is TRBV3-1, with 7 nucleotides matching TRBD1. CDR3 length equals 18 residues. V shed 4 bases and J 0 bases; nucleotides not matched to a gene: 12. The germline V gene encodes CDR1 LGHDT and CDR2 YNNKEL (reference sequence). The CDR3 here is CASSLVRDSRISGNTIYF. The DNA for the CDR3 is TGTGCCAGCAGCCTTGTAAGGGACAGTAGAATCTCTGGAAACACCATATATTTT.

The rearrangement uses TRBV4-2 and TRBJ2-7; maybe TRBD1 (5 bases). In germline, CDR1 is LGHNA, CDR2 YNFKEQ. CDR3 length equals 14 residues. V was cut by 2 bases and J by 0 bases, with 8 bases left in between. The CDR3 sequence: CASSQTQGSYEQYF. The DNA for the CDR3 is TGTGCCAGCAGCCAAACTCAGGGCTCCTACGAGCAGTACTTC.